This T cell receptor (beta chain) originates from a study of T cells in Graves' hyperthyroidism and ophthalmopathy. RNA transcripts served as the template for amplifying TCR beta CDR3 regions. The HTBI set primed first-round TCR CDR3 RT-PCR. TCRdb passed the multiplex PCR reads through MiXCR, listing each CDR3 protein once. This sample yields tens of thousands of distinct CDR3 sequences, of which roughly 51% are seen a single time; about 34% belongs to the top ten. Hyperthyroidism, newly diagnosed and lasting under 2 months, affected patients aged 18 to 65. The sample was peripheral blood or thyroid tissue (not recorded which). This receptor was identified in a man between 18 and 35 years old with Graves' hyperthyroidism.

CDR3 in amino acids: CASSRGQGLTQYF. DNA of the CDR3: TGTGCCAGCAGCCGGGGACAGGGGTTAACCCAGTACTTC. The V call is TRBV7-9, the J call TRBJ2-5; 10 bases line up with TRBD1. V lost 5 bases, J lost 8 bases, and 5 bases stayed unmatched. The CDR3 extends over 13 amino acids. CDR1 is SEHNR, CDR2 FQNEAQ, per germline (reference sequence).